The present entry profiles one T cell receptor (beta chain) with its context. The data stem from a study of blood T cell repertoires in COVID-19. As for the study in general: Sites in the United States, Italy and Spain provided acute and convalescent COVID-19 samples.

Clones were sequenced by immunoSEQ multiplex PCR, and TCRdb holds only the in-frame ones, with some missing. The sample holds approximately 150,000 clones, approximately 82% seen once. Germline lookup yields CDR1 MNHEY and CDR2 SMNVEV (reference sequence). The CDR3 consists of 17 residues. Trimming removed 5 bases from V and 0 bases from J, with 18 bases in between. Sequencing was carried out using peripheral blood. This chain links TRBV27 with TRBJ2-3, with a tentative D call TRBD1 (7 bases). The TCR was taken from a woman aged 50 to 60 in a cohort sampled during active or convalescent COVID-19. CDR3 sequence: CASSAHPTGTSTDTQYF. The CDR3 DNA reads TGTGCCAGCAGTGCACACCCGACAGGGACTAGCACAGATACGCAGTATTTT.